One and the same sample provided the 21 T cell receptor beta chains below, sequenced in a study of T cells in Graves' hyperthyroidism and ophthalmopathy. Researchers took RNA transcripts and amplified the TCR beta CDR3 regions from them. The HTBI set primed first-round TCR CDR3 RT-PCR. TCRdb re-derived calls from the multiplex PCR reads in MiXCR, one entry per CDR3 protein. The repertoire holds hundreds of thousands of distinct CDR3 sequences, more than 14% seen once, with under 15% in the top ten. The specimen sequenced was blood. These receptors were obtained from a woman between 50 and 59 years old with Graves' ophthalmopathy.

A few counts support this clonotype. V gene TRBV5-1 combines with J gene TRBJ1-6; no definite D call. Germline V gene lookup returns CDR1 SGHRS and CDR2 YFSETQ. CDR3 length: 15 residues. V was trimmed by 1 base and J by 7 bases, leaving 12 bases between them. CDR3 loop: CASSLLQNRNSPLHF. The CDR3 nucleotides are TGCGCCAGCAGCTTGTTACAGAACAGAAATTCACCCCTCCACTTT. Together with reference TRBV5-1 and TRBJ1-6, the CDR3 gives the full variable domain: KAGVTQTPRYLIKTRGQQVTLSCSPISGHRSVSWYQQTPGQGLQFLFEYFSETQRNKGNFPGRFSGRQFSNSRSEMNVSTLELGDSALYLCASSLLQNRNSPLHFGNGTRLTVT.

Ten or more counts support this clonotype. The chain is built from TRBV27 and TRBJ2-2; possibly TRBD2 for D (6 bases). V was clipped by 3 bases and J by 2 bases, with 13 bases between them. Germline V gene lookup returns CDR1 MNHEY and CDR2 SMNVEV (reference sequence). This CDR3 has 16 amino acids. In DNA, the CDR3 is TGTGCCAGCAGTTTTTGGGTAGCGGACAACACCGGGGAGCTGTTTTTT. Its translation: CASSFWVADNTGELFF.

This clonotype was counted many times. This chain joins TRBV12-3 or TRBV12-4 and TRBJ2-1; D might be TRBD2 (6 bases). CDR3 size: 16 residues. V shed 7 bases and J shed 4 bases, with 20 bases lying between them. CDR3 region: CASTSSGARGYNEQFF. The CDR3 DNA sequence: TGTGCCAGCACGTCTTCGGGAGCGCGGGGATACAATGAGCAGTTCTTC.

J is TRBJ1-3 and V is TRBV7-3; 7 bases agree with TRBD1. CDR3 size: 17 residues. J gave up 0 bases and V 5 bases, and 10 bases lay outside the gene matches. CDR1 SGHTA and CDR2 FQGTGA come from the germline V gene. The CDR3 DNA reads TGTGCCAGCAGCGCCCTTTTGACAGGGTTCTCTGGAAACACCATATATTTT. It codes for CASSALLTGFSGNTIYF. The variable domain in full, completed from reference TRBV7-3 and TRBJ1-3, reads GAGVSQTPSNKVTEKGKYVELRCDPISGHTALYWYRQSLGQGPEFLIYFQGTGAADDSGLPNDRFFAVRPEGSVSTLKIQRTERGDSAVYLCASSALLTGFSGNTIYFGEGSWLTVV.

This clonotype was observed at least ten times. The chain links TRBV7-8 to TRBJ2-1; the match to TRBD2 covers 12 bases. The CDR3 has 16 residues. J was trimmed by 7 bases and V by 7 bases; bases with no gene match: 11. From germline, CDR1 is SGHVS and CDR2 FQNEAQ. CDR3 sequence reads: CASTSARLAGVNEQFF. The CDR3 DNA sequence: TGTGCCAGCACCTCCGCCCGACTAGCGGGAGTGAATGAGCAGTTCTTC.

The sample holds a few counts of this clonotype. The chain couples TRBV6-1 to TRBJ1-1; D remains unclear. The germline V gene encodes CDR1 MNHNS and CDR2 SASEGT. Trimming took off 6 bases at V and 7 bases at J, with 15 bases between the two ends. There are 13 residues in the CDR3. The CDR3 spells CASRMDYPHEAFF. The CDR3 DNA reads TGTGCCAGCAGAATGGACTATCCCCATGAAGCTTTCTTT.

The chain carries TRBV4-3 and TRBJ2-1, with TRBD2 matching over 12 bases. J lost 8 bases, V lost 4 bases, and 9 bases had no gene match. This CDR3 comprises 16 residues. Germline V gives CDR1 LGHNA, CDR2 YSLEER. In nucleotides, the CDR3 is TGCGCCAGCAGCCTACACCAGCGACTAGCGGGAGATGAGCAGTTCTTC. Translating it yields CASSLHQRLAGDEQFF.

Many counts were recorded for this clonotype. The V and J genes are TRBV5-1 and TRBJ2-1, with D perhaps TRBD2 (6 bases). Germline V gene data show CDR1 as SGHRS and CDR2 as YFSETQ. The CDR3 is made up of 15 amino acids. Trimming removed 2 bases at V and 8 bases at J, with 17 bases between. The CDR3 DNA follows: TGCGCCAGCAGCTTAGGTAGCGGTTCGGGAGATGAGCAGTTCTTC. Amino acids: CASSLGSGSGDEQFF.

This clonotype came up many times. CDR3 loop: CASSSPKTGGQPNTGELFF. The CDR3 DNA follows: TGTGCCAGCAGTTCCCCGAAAACAGGGGGACAACCGAACACCGGGGAGCTGTTTTTT. V is TRBV28 and J is TRBJ2-2; 8 positions agree with TRBD1. Looked up from germline, CDR1 is MDHEN and CDR2 is SYDVKM. J lost 0 bases, V lost 4 bases, and 13 bases had no gene match. The CDR3 has 19 amino acids.

This clonotype was observed at least ten times. The chain combines TRBV6-2 or TRBV6-3 with TRBJ2-3; 9 bases fit TRBD1. Germline loops: CDR1 MNHEY, CDR2 SVGEGT. The J segment lost 3 bases and the V segment lost 5 bases, leaving 18 bases of the junction unmatched. The CDR3 has 19 amino acids. CDR3 in DNA: TGTGCCAGCAGTCCAATCTTCTTATACAGGGGGCATTTGACAGATACGCAGTATTTT. Its translation: CASSPIFLYRGHLTDTQYF.

This clonotype appeared many times. The V gene is TRBV3-1, the J gene TRBJ2-5; the match to TRBD1 covers 9 bases. The ends lost 5 bases at V and 3 bases at J; junction bases unmatched: 4. The germline CDR1 and CDR2 sequences are LGHDT and YNNKEL (reference sequence). The CDR3 consists of 14 residues. The DNA for the CDR3 is TGTGCCAGCAGCTCCGGGACAGGGAAAGAGACCCAGTACTTC. Translating it yields CASSSGTGKETQYF.

This clonotype showed up many times. This rearrangement joins TRBV28 to TRBJ2-1; D is uncertain. The germline gives CDR1 MDHEN, CDR2 SYDVKM. Trimming removed 10 bases at V and 3 bases at J, with 13 bases between. The CDR3 has 13 residues. DNA for the CDR3: TGTGCCATAGCTTCCCCCAACTACAATGAGCAGTTCTTC. As protein: CAIASPNYNEQFF.

This clonotype was counted at least ten times. The V and J genes are TRBV2 and TRBJ2-1; D tentatively reads TRBD1 or TRBD2 (5 bases each). The CDR3 runs to 16 residues. V lost 5 bases and J lost 8, with 22 bases in between. CDR1 is SNHLY and CDR2 is FYNNEI in the germline V gene. CDR3 DNA sequence: TGTGCCAGCAGTCCCCCCGACATCGGGGCCGCGGATGAGCAGTTCTTC. Its translation: CASSPPDIGAADEQFF.

The chain is built from TRBV20-1 and TRBJ2-3; TRBD2 is a possible D gene (7 bases). The CDR3 runs 15 residues. CDR1 is DFQATT, CDR2 SNEGSKA, per germline (reference sequence). V was shortened by 5 bases and J by 2 bases, with 17 bases between the two germline ends. The CDR3 sequence is CSARPGEGYTDTQYF. CDR3 bases: TGCAGTGCTCGCCCAGGGGAGGGGTACACAGATACGCAGTATTTT.

As to this clonotype: This sequence may be a read error, since a much larger clone differs from it by one base. CDR3 nucleotide sequence: TGCGCCAGCAGCGTGACTAGCGGGACTGTCCTCTACAGTGAGCAGTTCTTC. Translation gives CASSVTSGTVLYSEQFF. This chain connects TRBV5-1 to TRBJ2-1, with 11 bases identical to TRBD2. This CDR3 spans 17 amino acids. Germline CDR1 and CDR2: SGHRS and YFSETQ.

CDR3 loop: CASSRVADPWWGETQYF. CDR3 in DNA: TGCGCCAGCAGCCGCGTCGCTGACCCATGGTGGGGGGAGACCCAGTACTTC. The J gene is TRBJ2-5, the V gene TRBV5-1; D is tentatively TRBD1 or TRBD2 (5 bases each). CDR3 length equals 17 residues. The V end was cut by 4 bases, the J end by 5 bases, with 24 bases between. Germline V gives CDR1 SGHRS, CDR2 YFSETQ.

This clonotype was recorded once. The rearrangement joins TRBV7-3 to TRBJ2-4, with 11 bases aligning to TRBD1. The CDR3 is made up of 15 amino acids. V lost 5 bases and J lost 7; bases outside the gene matches: 7. Germline-derived CDR1 and CDR2 are SGHTA and FQGTGA. CDR3 amino acids: CASSQGQGDWNIQYF. CDR3 in DNA: TGTGCCAGCAGCCAGGGACAGGGGGATTGGAACATTCAGTACTTC.

This clonotype was observed at least ten times. The chain carries TRBV20-1 and TRBJ2-7; 11 positions match TRBD2. Germline CDR1 reads DFQATT; CDR2 reads SNEGSKA (reference sequence). J was trimmed by 7 bases and V by 5 bases; bases with no gene match: 10. This CDR3 has 14 residues. The CDR3 DNA reads as TGCAGTGCTCGACTAGCGGGACCCTTAGGGGAGCAGTACTTC. Its protein is CSARLAGPLGEQYF.

This clonotype has at least ten counts. The CDR3 loop reads CAWSVGGSNYGYTF. DNA of the CDR3: TGTGCCTGGAGTGTGGGGGGATCTAACTATGGCTACACCTTC. The chain joins TRBV30 to TRBJ1-2; D might be TRBD1 (5 bases). Trimming stripped 0 bases from V and 0 bases from J, with 8 bases between. The germline V gene encodes CDR1 GTSNPN and CDR2 SVGIG (reference sequence). This CDR3 region has 14 residues. The full variable domain, in which reference TRBV30 and TRBJ1-2 provide the parts outside the CDR3, is SQTIHQWPATLVQPVGSPLSLECTVEGTSNPNLYWYRQAAGRGLQLLFYSVGIGQISSEVPQNLSASRPQDRQFILSSKKLLLSDSGFYLCAWSVGGSNYGYTFGSGTRLTVV.

The rearrangement joins TRBV28 to TRBJ2-7; the D gene could be TRBD1 or TRBD2 (5 bases each). This CDR3 is 13 amino acids long. The germline CDR1 and CDR2 sequences are MDHEN and SYDVKM. Trimming shortened V by 6 bases and J by 8 bases, and 17 bases separated the two germline ends. In DNA form, the CDR3 reads TGTGCCAGCAGCCGAACCACTAGGGGTCAGCAGTACTTC. It is translated as CASSRTTRGQQYF.

Of note for this clonotype: Here the CDR3 omits its conserved ending phenylalanine or tryptophan, so a read error is the likely source. The chain joins TRBV7-6 to TRBJ1-2, with 8 bases identical to TRBD1. CDR3 length: 15 amino acids. V lost 1 base, J lost 4 bases, and 5 bases stayed unmatched. CDR1 SGHVS and CDR2 FNYEAQ come from the germline V gene. The DNA of the CDR3 is TGTGCCAGCAGCTTAGTGTCAGGGGGCAGCTATGGCTACACCCTC. The encoded protein is CASSLVSGGSYGYTL.